The clone carrying this T cell receptor (beta chain) was detected ten times or more. What it recognizes is unknown. An end of the junction does not agree with germline; a read error may underlie this. This sample's RNA came from whole unsorted tissue. This CDR3 is 17 amino acids long. CDR1 SEHNR and CDR2 FQNEAQ come from the germline V gene (reference sequence). TCRbeta libraries were built with three rounds of nested PCR, modified from ARM-PCR. TCRdb reprocessed the multiplex PCR reads via MiXCR and lists one record per CDR3 protein. The table shows about 93,000 distinct CDR3 sequences, with 61% occurring only once. The data were obtained in a study of tumor and adjacent non-tumor tissue in lung cancer. Turning to the study itself: Patients were aged roughly 30 to 76, roughly nine men and 4 to 6 women, stage I to III. On average, productive TCRbeta reads reached roughly 4 million per sample.

Study results and caveats: Significantly higher TCR diversity was found in tumor than normal lung. Tumor repertoires had a smaller top 100 clone share than normal lung.

The chain couples TRBV7-9 to TRBJ2-1; 12 positions agree with TRBD2. The sequenced material came from lung tumor tissue. This TCR came from a man in his sixties or seventies with non-small cell lung cancer. Here the CDR3 reads CASSPAGLAGINNERFF. The CDR3 nucleotides are TGTGCCAGCAGCCCAGCAGGACTAGCGGGGATAAACAATGAGCGGTTCTTC.